These T cell receptor beta chains were read from a single sample in a study of Ad26.COV2.S vaccination and SARS-CoV-2 variants. Sequencing used immunoSEQ multiplex PCR; TCRdb keeps in-frame clones, though not all of them. Of about 400,000 clones in the sample, 70% to 90% were seen once. The material sequenced was peripheral blood, taken in a trial of Ad26.COV2.S vaccine versus placebo. Receptors originate from a person aged 18 to 59 who received the Ad26.COV2.S COVID-19 vaccine or a placebo. Each CDR3 is given with its conserved first and last residue. The D gene is left open where the match is weak. Where a row states a size, it is once, few, many or the class of an expanded clone; other rows omit it.

v_gene	d_gene	abundance	j_gene	len	CDR3nt	CDR3aa
TRBV4-3	.	.	TRBJ2-1	16	TGCGCCAGCAGCCAAGATCTGGGGGGTTCCTACAATGAGCAGTTCTTC	CASSQDLGGSYNEQFF
TRBV6-5	TRBD1	.	TRBJ1-2	14	TGTGCCAGCAGTTTAAAGACAGGGAGGGATGGCTACACCTTC	CASSLKTGRDGYTF
TRBV7-2	TRBD2	once	TRBJ2-7	14	TGTGCCAGCAGCGTTAGCGGGATAAACTTCGAGCAGTACTTC	CASSVSGINFEQYF
TRBV28	TRBD2	.	TRBJ2-5	17	TGTGCCAGCAGTCCGTTGACTAGCGGGGAAATTCAAGAGACCCAGTACTTC	CASSPLTSGEIQETQYF
TRBV30	TRBD1	.	TRBJ2-3	15	TGTGCCTGGAGGGGACAGGGATCGAGAACAGATACGCAGTATTTT	CAWRGQGSRTDTQYF
TRBV5-4	TRBD2	.	TRBJ2-7	14	TGTGCCAGCAGCCGACTAGCGGCCCCCTACGAGCAGTACTTC	CASSRLAAPYEQYF
TRBV15	TRBD2	.	TRBJ2-1	17	TGTGCCACCAGCAGGGGGCTAGCGGGAGGGCCGGGTAATGAGCAGTTCTTC	CATSRGLAGGPGNEQFF
TRBV5-6	.	.	TRBJ2-2	16	TGTGCCAGCAGCTTTATGGGTGTGGGTAAAACCGGGGAGCTGTTTTTT	CASSFMGVGKTGELFF
TRBV4-2	TRBD2	.	TRBJ2-5	17	TGTGCCAGCAGCCAAGAAGGTCTAGCGGGAGTGGTAGAGACCCAGTACTTC	CASSQEGLAGVVETQYF
TRBV4-1	.	.	TRBJ1-2	18	TGCGCCAGCAGCCAGCCGACCATACCTAGGGTAGCTAACTATGGCTACACCTTC	CASSQPTIPRVANYGYTF
TRBV3-1/TRBV3-2	.	.	TRBJ2-7	15	TGTGCCAGCAGCCAGAGTACAAGGGCCCACTACGAGCAGTACTTC	CASSQSTRAHYEQYF
TRBV6-5	.	.	TRBJ1-4	14	TGTGCCAGCAGTCTGGACACCGCTAATGAAAAACTGTTTTTT	CASSLDTANEKLFF
TRBV15	.	.	TRBJ2-5	14	TGTGCCACCAGCAAGAGACGGGGCCAAGAGACCCAGTACTTC	CATSKRRGQETQYF
TRBV30	.	.	TRBJ2-7	11	TGTGCCTGGAAATTGGGGGGACACAAGTACTTC	CAWKLGGHKYF
TRBV30	TRBD2	once	TRBJ2-7	12	TGTGCCTGGAGTGGGGGGGGCTACGAGCAGTACTTC	CAWSGGGYEQYF
TRBV5-6	.	.	TRBJ2-4	13	TGTGCCAGCAGCGGGGAGCTCCAAAACATTCAGTACTTC	CASSGELQNIQYF
TRBV30	.	.	TRBJ1-2	12	TGTGCCTATTGGACGGGCAGGTCTGGCTACACCTTC	CAYWTGRSGYTF
TRBV6-1	TRBD1	.	TRBJ1-5	15	TGTGCCAGCAGTGATAGAGGACAGGTGAATCAGCCCCAGCATTTT	CASSDRGQVNQPQHF
TRBV7-3	.	.	TRBJ2-7	15	TGTGCCAGCAGCTTATGGCAACGGGAAGTCTACGAGCAGTACTTC	CASSLWQREVYEQYF
TRBV27	.	.	TRBJ1-4	14	TGTGCCAGCAAGCGGTCTGCAGCTAATGAAAAACTGTTTTTT	CASKRSAANEKLFF
TRBV6-1	.	.	TRBJ2-1	15	TGTGCCAGCAGTGAACAAGCTGCTAGCCTCAATGAGCAGTTCTTC	CASSEQAASLNEQFF
TRBV1	.	.	TRBJ2-5	20	TGCACCAGCAGCCAAGCCTTCAGGGGACTAGCGGGAGCAAAAGTAGAGACCCAGTACTTC	CTSSQAFRGLAGAKVETQYF
TRBV9	.	.	TRBJ2-6	18	TGTGCCAGCAGCGTGAGGGGAGACGGAGCCTCTGGGGCCAACGTCCTGACTTTC	CASSVRGDGASGANVLTF
TRBV4-1	.	.	TRBJ1-4	17	TGCGCCAGCAGCCAAGCAGGGGCGCGAAAGGCTAATGAAAAACTGTTTTTT	CASSQAGARKANEKLFF
TRBV25-1	TRBD1	.	TRBJ1-2	16	TGTGCCAGCAGTGAATATGGGCAGGGGGTTCAAGGAGGCTACACCTTC	CASSEYGQGVQGGYTF
TRBV7-9	.	.	TRBJ1-1	15	TGTGCCAGCAGCTTAGCGTGGGGCAGGAACACTGAAGCTTTCTTT	CASSLAWGRNTEAFF
TRBV3-1/TRBV3-2	.	.	TRBJ2-2	11	TGTGCCACCTCGCGAGGGGGGGAGCTGTTTTTT	CATSRGGELFF
TRBV9	.	.	TRBJ2-2	15	TGTGCCAGCAGCGTAGGGGACCGGGACACCGGGGAGCTGTTTTTT	CASSVGDRDTGELFF
TRBV11-2	.	few	TRBJ1-1	13	TGTGCCAGCAGCTTCGGCGGGGGCACTGAAGCTTTCTTT	CASSFGGGTEAFF
TRBV5-1	TRBD1	once	TRBJ1-1	15	TGCGCCAGCAGCTTGCTGACAGGGGGAGACACTGAAGCTTTCTTT	CASSLLTGGDTEAFF
TRBV5-1	.	.	TRBJ1-2	15	TGCGCCAGCAGCTTGGGAGGCAGAACTAACTATGGCTACACCTTC	CASSLGGRTNYGYTF
TRBV18	.	.	TRBJ2-7	15	TGTGCCAGCTCGGCTAGGGGTGCGGCTCAAGGCGAGCAGTACTTC	CASSARGAAQGEQYF
TRBV24-1	.	.	TRBJ2-3	13	TGTGCCACCTCCTGGAAGGGGACAGATACGCAGTATTTT	CATSWKGTDTQYF
TRBV4-1	.	many	TRBJ2-7	14	TGCGCCAGCAGCCAAGAGGACGGGACCTACGAGCAGTACTTC	CASSQEDGTYEQYF
TRBV12-3/TRBV12-4	.	.	TRBJ1-1	12	TGTGCCAGCAGGGGCAGGGCCACTGAAGCTTTCTTT	CASRGRATEAFF
TRBV7-9	.	.	TRBJ2-7	17	TGTGCCAGCAGCCAGGGGGGCGGTGACCGAAGCTCCTACGAGCAGTACTTC	CASSQGGGDRSSYEQYF
TRBV2	.	few	TRBJ1-5	13	TGTGCCAGCAGGGACCTCAGAGGTCAGCCCCAGCATTTT	CASRDLRGQPQHF